These 23 T cell receptor beta chains originate from one sample sequenced in a study of T cells after yellow fever vaccination. TCRdb re-called the 5' RACE reads with MiXCR, one entry per CDR3 protein. The top ten clones hold around 3.2% of a sample with 300,000 to 400,000 distinct CDR3 sequences, around a tenth of them seen once. This sample comprised CD4+ T cells sorted from PBMCs, obtained 45 days after the yellow fever booster vaccination. The receptors here all came from a man between 18 and 29 years old who received the YFV17D yellow fever vaccine.

This clonotype was seen a few times. This rearrangement joins TRBV28 to TRBJ2-7; TRBD1 agrees at 9 bases. The germline V gene encodes CDR1 MDHEN and CDR2 SYDVKM. This CDR3 spans 14 amino acids. V lost 6 bases to trimming and J lost 5 bases; unmatched junction nucleotides: 8. Written as DNA, the CDR3 is TGTGCCAGCAGGTCAGGACAGGGGTCGAACGAGCAGTACGTC. Residues: CASRSGQGSNEQYV.

The chain combines TRBV5-1 with TRBJ2-3, with D tentatively TRBD2 (6 bases). CDR3 length: 14 amino acids. CDR1 SGHRS and CDR2 YFSETQ come from the germline V gene. V was shortened by 6 bases and J by 1 base, with 12 bases between the two germline ends. The CDR3 sequence: CASTRRDRTDTQYF. The CDR3 DNA sequence: TGCGCCAGCACCCGGCGGGACCGCACAGATACGCAGTATTTT.

V gene TRBV24-1 combines with J gene TRBJ2-3; D remains unclear. Germline-derived CDR1 and CDR2 are KGHDR and SFDVKD. V shed 4 bases and J shed 1 base, with 11 bases lying between them. The CDR3 contains 15 residues. The CDR3 sequence is CATSDQVSGTDTQYF. CDR3 DNA sequence: TGTGCCACCAGTGACCAAGTCTCAGGCACAGATACGCAGTATTTT.

V gene TRBV12-3 or TRBV12-4 combines with J gene TRBJ2-7; 7 bases agree with TRBD1. Trimming took 4 bases from V and 0 from J; bases not matched to a gene: 3. This CDR3 comprises 14 residues. The CDR3 reads CASSWGQSSYEQYF. The CDR3 bases are TGTGCCAGCAGTTGGGGACAGAGCTCCTACGAGCAGTACTTC.

This clonotype was found a few times. V usage is TRBV6-1 and J usage is TRBJ1-5, with D uncertain. The germline CDR1 and CDR2 sequences are MNHNS and SASEGT. This CDR3 has 15 amino acids. V was shortened by 7 bases and J by 2 bases, with 15 bases between the two germline ends. The CDR3 region has the DNA TGTGCCAGCAAGTTCGTGCCCTTCGGCAATCAGCCCCAGCATTTT. It yields the protein CASKFVPFGNQPQHF.

This clonotype has more than one count but fewer than ten. V usage is TRBV5-1 and J usage is TRBJ2-6; TRBD1 agrees at 7 bases. The CDR3 has 18 residues. V shed 4 bases and J 4 bases; nucleotides not matched to a gene: 14. The germline V gene encodes CDR1 SGHRS and CDR2 YFSETQ. The CDR3 region has the DNA TGCGCCAGCAGCGAGTCGACAGGGTACCTCTCCGGGGCCAACGTCCTGACTTTC. It translates to CASSESTGYLSGANVLTF.

V usage is TRBV5-1 and J usage is TRBJ2-5; possible D gene TRBD2, 7 bases. From germline, CDR1 is SGHRS and CDR2 YFSETQ. With 0 bases removed from V and 5 bases from J, the gap between germline ends came to 14 bases. This CDR3 is 15 amino acids long. CDR3 in DNA: TGCGCCAGCAGCTTGGAGGGGCCGGGGGGCGAGACCCAGTACTTC. Translation gives CASSLEGPGGETQYF.

This clonotype has only a few counts. This sequence joins TRBV4-2 and TRBJ1-4; D gene uncertain. Trimming removed 1 base at V and 2 bases at J, with 14 bases between. CDR3 length equals 17 residues. Germline CDR1 reads LGHNA; CDR2 reads YNFKEQ. CDR3 nucleotides: TGTGCCAGCAGCCAAGCGGCAGGCCCGCAGACTAATGAAAAACTGTTTTTT. It encodes CASSQAAGPQTNEKLFF.

This clonotype has ten or more counts. The chain combines TRBV7-7 with TRBJ2-1; D is perhaps TRBD1 or TRBD2 (7 bases each). There are 15 residues in the CDR3. Germline V gives CDR1 SSHAT, CDR2 FNYEAQ (reference sequence). Trimming removed 5 bases at V and 7 bases at J, with 18 bases between. The CDR3 region is CASSQGGAPSNEQFF. The CDR3 DNA follows: TGTGCCAGCAGCCAGGGGGGGGCCCCCTCTAATGAGCAGTTCTTC.

The V and J genes are TRBV7-2 and TRBJ1-5; perhaps TRBD1 as D (6 bases). The CDR3 is 17 amino acids. Germline assignment: CDR1 SGHTA and CDR2 FQGNSA. Trimming took off 1 base at V and 0 bases at J, with 13 bases between the two ends. The DNA for the CDR3 is TGTGCCAGCAGCTTAGTGGGGACAAGCTATAGCAATCAGCCCCAGCATTTT. Protein sequence: CASSLVGTSYSNQPQHF.

This clonotype was recorded a few times. This chain uses TRBV10-2 with TRBJ1-2, with TRBD1 as a possible D gene (6 bases). V shed 10 bases and J shed 7 bases, with 16 bases lying between them. The germline V gene encodes CDR1 WSHSY and CDR2 SAAADI. The CDR3 contains 12 residues. The CDR3, as DNA: TGCGCCACTCTACTACAGGGACGTGGCTACACCTTC. This encodes CATLLQGRGYTF.

V gene TRBV23-1 combines with J gene TRBJ2-3, with D possibly TRBD1 on 5 matching bases. TRBV23-1 is placed among ORFs of uncertain function. The CDR3 is 14 amino acids. Trimming left V 3 bases short and J 4 bases short, with 11 bases between. In nucleotides, the CDR3 is TGCGCCAGCAGTCAGCCAACAGGCGCAGATACGCAGTATTTT. Translating it yields CASSQPTGADTQYF.

This chain joins TRBV7-2 and TRBJ2-5; D is perhaps TRBD2 (6 bases). CDR1 SGHTA and CDR2 FQGNSA come from the germline V gene. Trimming took 3 bases from V and 2 from J, leaving 10 bases between them. The CDR3 length is 14 residues. CDR3 in DNA: TGTGCCAGCAGCTTCAATGGACTACAAGAGACCCAGTACTTC. Protein product: CASSFNGLQETQYF.

The rearrangement uses TRBV7-8 and TRBJ2-5, with 11 positions matching TRBD2. The CDR3 consists of 16 residues. V trimming: 1 base; J trimming: 2 bases; junction bases outside the gene matches: 3. Germline V CDR1 and CDR2: SGHVS, FQNEAQ. CDR3: CASSLGLAGNQETQYF. In nucleotides, the CDR3 is TGTGCCAGCAGCTTAGGACTAGCGGGGAATCAAGAGACCCAGTACTTC.

Only a few counts were recorded for this clonotype. This chain joins TRBV7-2 and TRBJ2-5; the D gene is possibly TRBD1 (5 bases). V lost 3 bases to trimming and J lost 3 bases, with 11 bases between them. CDR3 length: 14 residues. The germline V gene has CDR1 SGHTA and CDR2 FQGNSA. The CDR3 bases are TGTGCCAGCAGCTTCAACGCAGGGAAAGAGACCCAGTACTTC. It specifies CASSFNAGKETQYF.

The table lists this clonotype with many counts. The V gene is TRBV7-9, the J gene TRBJ2-7; D is tentatively TRBD1 or TRBD2 (5 bases each). Germline-derived CDR1 and CDR2 are SEHNR and FQNEAQ (reference sequence). Trimming stripped 5 bases from V and 0 bases from J, with 11 bases between. The CDR3 is made up of 14 amino acids. The CDR3 DNA follows: TGTGCCAGCAGCCTCGGGGCAAGCTCCTACGAGCAGTACTTC. Protein product: CASSLGASSYEQYF.

This clonotype has just one count. J is TRBJ1-1 and V is TRBV9; 7 positions agree with TRBD1. Germline loops: CDR1 SGDLS, CDR2 YYNGEE. The CDR3 loop spans 14 amino acids. Trimming cost V 1 base and J 7 bases; bases outside gene matches: 7. CDR3 DNA sequence: TGTGCCAGCAGCGTACATATCCGGGACAGTGAAGCTTTCTTT. This gives the protein CASSVHIRDSEAFF. Full variable domain (missing parts from reference TRBV9 and TRBJ1-1): DSGVTQTPKHLITATGQRVTLRCSPRSGDLSVYWYQQSLDQGLQFLIQYYNGEERAKGNILERFSAQQFPDLHSELNLSSLELGDSALYFCASSVHIRDSEAFFGQGTRLTVV.

The sample holds a few counts of this clonotype. The J gene is TRBJ2-2, the V gene TRBV24-1, with TRBD2 matching over 7 bases. The V gene end was trimmed by 7 bases and the J gene end by 7 bases; junction bases not matched to a gene: 8. This CDR3 comprises 14 residues. The germline V gene has CDR1 KGHDR and CDR2 SFDVKD. Written as DNA, the CDR3 is TGTGCCACCAGCGGGGGGTCCCCCGTCGGGGAGCTGTTTTTT. Amino acids: CATSGGSPVGELFF.

The rearrangement uses TRBV11-2 and TRBJ2-7; 7 bases are a match to TRBD1. The CDR3 spans 11 residues. Germline V CDR1 and CDR2: SGHAT, FQNNGV. V shed 4 bases and J 6 bases; nucleotides not matched to a gene: 0. CDR3: CASSWTGEQYV. Here the CDR3 DNA reads TGTGCCAGCAGCTGGACAGGCGAGCAGTACGTC.

Only a few counts were recorded for this clonotype. The gene calls are TRBV7-9 and TRBJ2-5; D gene unclear. Between the trimmed V and J ends, which lost 5 bases and 5 bases, there was a span of 18 bases. The germline V gene encodes CDR1 SEHNR and CDR2 FQNEAQ (reference sequence). The CDR3 extends over 15 amino acids. For the CDR3, the DNA is TGTGCCAGCAGCCCCCCGCACGGACGCGAGGAGACCCAGTACTTC. Its protein product is CASSPPHGREETQYF.

This clonotype was observed at least ten times. The rearrangement links TRBV4-1 to TRBJ2-4, with TRBD2 identical over 15 bases. The V segment lost 4 bases and the J segment 9 bases; nucleotides outside the gene matches: 1. The CDR3 length is 14 residues. Germline lookup yields CDR1 MGHRA and CDR2 YSYEKL. Written as DNA, the CDR3 is TGCGCCAGCAGCCGGACTAGCGGGGGGGTCATTCAGTACTTC. Protein product: CASSRTSGGVIQYF.

This clonotype has just a few counts. The J gene is TRBJ1-2, the V gene TRBV20-1; 7 bases map to TRBD1. This CDR3 region has 12 residues. Germline-derived CDR1 and CDR2 are DFQATT and SNEGSKA (reference sequence). The ends lost 7 bases at V and 4 bases at J; junction bases unmatched: 6. The CDR3 here is CSVRQGGYGYTF. As DNA, the CDR3 is TGCAGTGTAAGACAGGGCGGCTATGGCTACACCTTC.

This rearrangement joins TRBV5-1 to TRBJ2-5, with 7 bases aligning to TRBD2. V lost 4 bases, J lost 7 bases, and 10 bases stayed unmatched. Per germline, CDR1 SGHRS and CDR2 YFSETQ. The CDR3 extends over 14 amino acids. The CDR3 sequence: CASSESAGVGTQYF. The CDR3 nucleotides read TGCGCCAGCAGCGAGTCCGCGGGGGTGGGGACCCAGTACTTC.